This T cell receptor beta chain is from a study of T-cell memory formation after mild COVID-19. The wider study: Most TCR clusters belonged to a single donor. Study findings and constraints: Some clones that responded were present in memory (sampled pre-infection), which suggests cross-reactive memory joined. Clones shrinking from day 15 to 85 showed even CD4/CD8 mixes; later expanders tilted CD4+.

One entry per CDR3 protein, called by TCRdb with MiXCR from the 5' RACE reads. The sample has a few hundred thousand distinct CDR3 sequences, 7.5% to 10% seen once. The CDR3 totals 16 residues. Germline CDR1 is SEHNR and CDR2 is FQNEAQ (reference sequence). V was pared by 11 bases and J by 3 bases, with 16 bases of the junction left unmatched. This clonotype came up a few times. Antigen unknown. The sequence derives from a man between 18 and 29 years old who had mild COVID-19 (a few samples of this study predate the infection). Cell type and time point are not known. Sequenced: PBMCs or a T cell subset sorted from them (not recorded which). The chain combines TRBV7-9 with TRBJ2-3, with TRBD2 matching 8 bases. DNA of the CDR3: TGTGCCGACGGCCTACCGGGAGCGGGGGATACAGATACGCAGTATTTT. Amino acids: CADGLPGAGDTDTQYF.